The following is a T cell receptor (beta chain) sequence with its context. Its cognate antigen is unknown. Trimming cost V 4 bases and J 1 base, with 11 bases left between them. The CDR3 sequence is 14 residues long. Germline values: CDR1 SGHRS, CDR2 YFSETQ. The sample is drawn from a study of T cell responses to AZD1222 COVID-19 vaccine. Study details: Second doses that came at about 4 or about 12 weeks were put together. Findings and limits, study-wide: Among the donors, most were white British and more were female, and clonal diversity was possibly underestimated.

Clones were read by immunoSEQ multiplex PCR, and TCRdb kept only the in-frame ones, dropping some. Of 85,000 to 100,000 clones in the sample, approximately 94% were seen once. This chain links TRBV5-1 with TRBJ1-1; weak D call: TRBD1 (5 bases). The sample was peripheral blood, taken on day 0 of AZD1222 vaccination. This receptor was identified in an adult in good health. The CDR3 region has the DNA TGCGCCAGCAGCCCAGGGACGGCGAACACTGAAGCTTTCTTT. Protein sequence: CASSPGTANTEAFF.